These 10 T cell receptor beta chains share one sample of origin, sequenced in a study of blood T cell repertoires in COVID-19. Here immunoSEQ multiplex PCR was the method, and the copy in TCRdb shows in-frame clones only, minus some. This sample carries some 85,000 clones, roughly nine tenths of them seen once, and the ten largest clones take roughly 8.9%. The sample consisted of peripheral blood. All receptors derive from a man aged 45 to 65 with acute or convalescent COVID-19.

J is TRBJ1-5 and V is TRBV6-5; maybe TRBD1 (5 bases). The CDR3 extends over 14 amino acids. Germline V gene lookup returns CDR1 MNHEY and CDR2 SVGAGI. V lost 7 bases and J lost 0, with 10 bases in between. The CDR3 nucleotides are TGTGCCAGCAAGCGGGGGTATAGCAATCAGCCCCAGCATTTT. It codes for CASKRGYSNQPQHF.

This chain joins TRBV7-6 and TRBJ2-2; TRBD1 is a possible D gene (6 bases). Germline V gene lookup returns CDR1 SGHVS and CDR2 FNYEAQ. The CDR3 totals 16 residues. The V end lost 3 bases, the J end lost 6 bases, and 17 bases lay between the germline ends. CDR3 sequence reads: CASSLLAGTNAGELFF. The CDR3, as DNA: TGTGCCAGCAGCTTGTTGGCAGGGACAAACGCCGGGGAGCTGTTTTTT.

This rearrangement joins TRBV9 to TRBJ1-3; 9 bases map to TRBD1. Trimming cost V 4 bases and J 0 bases; bases outside gene matches: 11. CDR1 is SGDLS and CDR2 is YYNGEE in the germline V gene. The CDR3 covers 18 residues. The DNA for the CDR3 is TGTGCCAGCAGCTCGACCGGGACAGGGCCCGGCTCTGGAAACACCATATATTTT. This translates into CASSSTGTGPGSGNTIYF.

The chain has TRBV29-1 and TRBJ1-4; 7 bases fit TRBD1. The CDR3 runs to 14 residues. Per germline, CDR1 SQVTM and CDR2 ANQGSEA. Trimming removed 7 bases from V and 8 bases from J; junction bases left unmatched: 13. CDR3 DNA sequence: TGCAGCGCCGAATTGACAGGGTCGGGGGAAAAACTGTTTTTT. Amino acids: CSAELTGSGEKLFF.

For the CDR3, the DNA is TGTGCCTGGAGTCCCCTGGGGCCCAACTATGGCTACACCTTC. The encoded protein is CAWSPLGPNYGYTF. This chain links TRBV30 with TRBJ1-2, with a possible D match to TRBD1 (5 bases). CDR3 length: 14 residues. The ends were cut back, 2 bases at V and 2 bases at J, with 12 bases in the middle. The germline CDR1 and CDR2 sequences are GTSNPN and SVGIG (reference sequence).

The CDR3 spells CASSRQGNSPLHF. In nucleotides, the CDR3 is TGTGCCAGCAGTAGACAGGGTAATTCACCCCTCCACTTT. The chain employs TRBV2 and TRBJ1-6, with 7 bases matching TRBD1. Per the germline V gene, CDR1 is SNHLY and CDR2 is FYNNEI. The trim removed 5 bases at V and 6 bases at J, leaving 1 base unmatched. The CDR3 has 13 residues.

The V gene is TRBV11-2, the J gene TRBJ1-2; the D gene is possibly TRBD1 (5 bases). CDR1 is SGHAT, CDR2 FQNNGV, per germline. Trimming took 5 bases from V and 3 from J, leaving 10 bases between them. There are 13 residues in the CDR3. The CDR3, as DNA: TGTGCCAGCAGCGTCGCGGGGGACTATGGCTACACCTTC. Protein product: CASSVAGDYGYTF.

This clone showed up just a few times. CDR3 in amino acids: CATSRPGASNQPQHF. CDR3 coding DNA: TGTGCCACCAGCAGACCAGGGGCAAGCAATCAGCCCCAGCATTTT. This sequence joins TRBV15 and TRBJ1-5; TRBD1 is a possible D gene (6 bases). This CDR3 spans 15 amino acids. V dropped 2 bases and J dropped 1 base, with 9 bases sitting between them. CDR1 is LNHNV, CDR2 YYDKDF, per germline (reference sequence).

V usage is TRBV5-1 and J usage is TRBJ2-2, with 7 positions matching TRBD1. In germline, CDR1 is SGHRS, CDR2 YFSETQ. This CDR3 region has 15 residues. V shed 2 bases, J shed 4 bases, and the junction held 5 bases outside the gene matches. CDR3 loop: CASSLRGQGTGELFF. The CDR3 DNA follows: TGCGCCAGCAGCTTAAGGGGGCAGGGCACCGGGGAGCTGTTTTTT.

This rearrangement joins TRBV10-3 to TRBJ1-6, with TRBD1 matching over 10 bases. Per germline, CDR1 ENHRY and CDR2 SYGVKD. CDR3 length equals 14 residues. J was trimmed by 13 bases and V by 6 bases; bases with no gene match: 9. The CDR3 nucleotides read TGTGCCATCAGCGCCGGGACAGGGGCCTCCCCCCTCCACTTT. It codes for CAISAGTGASPLHF.